This TCR beta chain was sequenced in a study of long-term antiretroviral therapy in people with HIV. Findings and limits, study-wide: Transplant-donor-level diversity was not reached after ART, though diversity increased. Blood, drawn from 2004 to 2017, may reflect older ART regimens.

Every donor contributed at least one pre-ART and at least two post-ART PBMC samples. Worth noting for this clone: The antigen is not known.

Version v3.0 of the immunoSEQ assay was performed at survey level. Some clones are missing from TCRdb's copy, which holds only in-frame ones; the method was immunoSEQ multiplex PCR. This table has approximately 35,000 clones, 80% to 90% appearing once. The CDR3 is 14 residues long. The J segment lost 2 bases and the V segment lost 5 bases, leaving 6 bases of the junction unmatched. CDR1 SGHTA and CDR2 FQGNSA come from the germline V gene. The TCR originated in a man between 18 and 35 years old with HIV. The J gene is TRBJ2-7, the V gene TRBV7-2, with 7 bases identical to TRBD1. The sample here was unsorted PBMCs, taken 2.2 years after starting antiretroviral therapy. The CDR3 DNA reads as TGTGCCAGCAGCAAACTTGGGACAGCCTACGAGCAGTACTTC. Translated: CASSKLGTAYEQYF.